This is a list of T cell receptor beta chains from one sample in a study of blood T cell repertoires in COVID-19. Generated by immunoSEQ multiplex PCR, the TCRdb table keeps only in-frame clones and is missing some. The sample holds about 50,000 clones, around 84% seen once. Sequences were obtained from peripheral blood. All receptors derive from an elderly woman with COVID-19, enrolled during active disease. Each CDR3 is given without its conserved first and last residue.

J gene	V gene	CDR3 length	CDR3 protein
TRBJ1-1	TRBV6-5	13	ASSRGPRGNTEAF
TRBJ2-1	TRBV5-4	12	ASSFRANYNEQF
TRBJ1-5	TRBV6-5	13	ASSFTGQSNQPQH
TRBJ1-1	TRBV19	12	ASSPLGGRTEAF
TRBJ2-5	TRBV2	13	ASSKQGRGLETQY
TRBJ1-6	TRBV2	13	ASSPLAQGNSPLH
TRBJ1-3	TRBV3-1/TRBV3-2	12	ASSLRGSGNTIY
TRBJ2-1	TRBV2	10	ASQRAGNEQF
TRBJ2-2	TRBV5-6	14	ASSHSGSSNTGELF
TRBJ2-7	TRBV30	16	ASKVHRSGLKRSYEQY
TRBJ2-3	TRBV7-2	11	ASSFRGTDTQY
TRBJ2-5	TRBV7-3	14	ASSPGARIGVETQY
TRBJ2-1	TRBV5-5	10	ASSLTGYEQF
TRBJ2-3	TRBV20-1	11	SASTGSSDTQY
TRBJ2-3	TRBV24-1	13	ATSRGGDSTDTQY
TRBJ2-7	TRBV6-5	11	ASNPGGVDEQY
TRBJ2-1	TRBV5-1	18	ASSLAGTAQRGSSYNEQF
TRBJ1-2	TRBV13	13	ASSLVVFANYGYT
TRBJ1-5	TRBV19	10	ASTAGSQPQH
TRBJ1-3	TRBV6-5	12	ASRIGQGAYTIY
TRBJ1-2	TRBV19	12	ASSIPGTPYGYT
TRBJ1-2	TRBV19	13	ASSIIRGSNYGYT
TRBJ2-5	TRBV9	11	ASSAPPVETQY
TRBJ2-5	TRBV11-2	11	ASSPLNQETQY
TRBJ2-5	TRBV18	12	ASSPSTPQETQY
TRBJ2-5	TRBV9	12	ASSLRAGQETQY
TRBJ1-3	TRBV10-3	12	ATYSQGTGNTIY
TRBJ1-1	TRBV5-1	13	ASSLITGGQTEAF
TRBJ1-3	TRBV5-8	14	ASSLDGTFSGNTIY
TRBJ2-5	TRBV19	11	ASSLQVQETQY
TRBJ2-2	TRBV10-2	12	ASSGLPNTGELF
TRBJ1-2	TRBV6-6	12	ASSQGQGNYGYT
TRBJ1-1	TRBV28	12	ASRPGITNTEAF
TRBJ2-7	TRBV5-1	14	ASSLGGGGSSYEQY
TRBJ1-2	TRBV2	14	ASSEAQQPSNYGYT
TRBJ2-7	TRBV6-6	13	ASSYSSNSAYEQY
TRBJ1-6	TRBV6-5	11	ASSTNQNSPLH
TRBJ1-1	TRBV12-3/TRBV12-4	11	ASSSTGHTEAF
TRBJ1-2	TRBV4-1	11	ASSWGRADGYT
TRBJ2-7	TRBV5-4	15	ASSTSYGGPLSYEQY
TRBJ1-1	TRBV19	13	ASSITAGLANEAF
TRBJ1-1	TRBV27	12	ASSPRTAQIEAF
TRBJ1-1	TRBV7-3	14	ASSLMGTARNTEAF
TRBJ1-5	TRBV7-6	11	ASSRTLYGPQH
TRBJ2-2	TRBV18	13	ASSPRGWNTGELF
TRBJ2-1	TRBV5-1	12	ASSLVDIRTEQF
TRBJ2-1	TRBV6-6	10	ASSPSGTEQF
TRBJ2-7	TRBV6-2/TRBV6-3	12	ASSYSPASGEQY